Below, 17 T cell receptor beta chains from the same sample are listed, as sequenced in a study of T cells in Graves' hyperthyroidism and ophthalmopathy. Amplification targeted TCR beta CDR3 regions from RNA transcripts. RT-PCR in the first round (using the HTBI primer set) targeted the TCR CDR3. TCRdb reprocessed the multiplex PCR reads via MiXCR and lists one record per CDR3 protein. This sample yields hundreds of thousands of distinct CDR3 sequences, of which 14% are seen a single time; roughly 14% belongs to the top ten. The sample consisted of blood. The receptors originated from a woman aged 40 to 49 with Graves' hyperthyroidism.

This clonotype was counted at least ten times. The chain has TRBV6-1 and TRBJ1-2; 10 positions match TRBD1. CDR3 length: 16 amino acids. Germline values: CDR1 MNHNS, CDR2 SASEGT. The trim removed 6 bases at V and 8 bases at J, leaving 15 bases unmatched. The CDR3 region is CASSPGGARGQGGYTF. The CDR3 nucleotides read TGTGCCAGCAGCCCCGGAGGCGCTAGGGGACAGGGGGGCTACACCTTC.

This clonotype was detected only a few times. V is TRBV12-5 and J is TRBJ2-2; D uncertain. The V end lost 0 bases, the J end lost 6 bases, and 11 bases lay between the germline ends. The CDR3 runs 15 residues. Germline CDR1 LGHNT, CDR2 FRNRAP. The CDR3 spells CASGLVLGSAGELFF. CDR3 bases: TGTGCTAGTGGTTTGGTACTGGGGTCGGCCGGGGAGCTGTTTTTT.

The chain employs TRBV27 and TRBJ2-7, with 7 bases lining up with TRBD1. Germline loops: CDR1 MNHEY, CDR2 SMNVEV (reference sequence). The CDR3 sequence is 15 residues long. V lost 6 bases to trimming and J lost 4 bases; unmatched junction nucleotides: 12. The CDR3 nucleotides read TGTGCCAGCAGCAGCGACAGGGATCATCGGTACGAGCAGTACTTC. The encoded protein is CASSSDRDHRYEQYF.

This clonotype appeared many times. Written as DNA, the CDR3 is TGTGCCAGCAGTGAACGGACAGGACCAACAGATACGCAGTATTTT. It codes for CASSERTGPTDTQYF. The J gene is TRBJ2-3, the V gene TRBV2; 7 bases are shared with TRBD1. Germline V gene lookup returns CDR1 SNHLY and CDR2 FYNNEI. The junction had 5 bases not matched to a gene; V was cut back by 2 bases and J by 3 bases. The CDR3 loop spans 15 amino acids.

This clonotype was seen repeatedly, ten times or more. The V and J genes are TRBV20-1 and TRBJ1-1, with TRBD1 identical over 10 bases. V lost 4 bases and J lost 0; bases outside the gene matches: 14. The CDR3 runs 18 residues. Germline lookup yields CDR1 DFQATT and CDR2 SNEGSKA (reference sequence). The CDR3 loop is CSATGSGTGEALNTEAFF. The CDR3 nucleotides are TGCAGTGCTACCGGGTCCGGGACAGGGGAGGCCCTGAACACTGAAGCTTTCTTT.

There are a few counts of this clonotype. CDR3 nucleotide sequence: TGTGCCACCAGTGCCCCGGTAGCGGGAGGCGAGCAGTACTTC. It specifies CATSAPVAGGEQYF. V is TRBV24-1 and J is TRBJ2-7; 10 bases map to TRBD2. After removal of 5 bases from V and 6 bases from J, the junction contained 6 bases not matched to a gene. There are 14 residues in the CDR3. CDR1 is KGHDR, CDR2 SFDVKD, per germline.

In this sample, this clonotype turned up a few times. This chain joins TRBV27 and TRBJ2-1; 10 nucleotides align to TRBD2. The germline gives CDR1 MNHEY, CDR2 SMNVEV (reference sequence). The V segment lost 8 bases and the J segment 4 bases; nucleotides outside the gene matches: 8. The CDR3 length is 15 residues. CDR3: CASGTGTSEYNEQFF. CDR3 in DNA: TGTGCCAGCGGAACCGGGACTAGCGAATACAATGAGCAGTTCTTC.

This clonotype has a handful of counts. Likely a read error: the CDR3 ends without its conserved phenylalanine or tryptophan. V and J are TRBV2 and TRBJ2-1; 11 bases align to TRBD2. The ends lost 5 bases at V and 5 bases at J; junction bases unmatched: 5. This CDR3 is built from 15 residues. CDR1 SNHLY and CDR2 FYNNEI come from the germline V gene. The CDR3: CASSRTLAGDNEQFL. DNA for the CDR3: TGTGCCAGCAGTCGGACACTAGCGGGAGACAATGAGCAGTTCCTC.

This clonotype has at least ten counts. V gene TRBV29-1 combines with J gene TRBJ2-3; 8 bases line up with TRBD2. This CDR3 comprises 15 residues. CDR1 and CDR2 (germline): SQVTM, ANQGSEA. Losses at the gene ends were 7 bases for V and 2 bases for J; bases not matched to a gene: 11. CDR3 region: CSAAKLAEYTDTQYF. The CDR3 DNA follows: TGCAGCGCCGCCAAACTAGCGGAATACACAGATACGCAGTATTTT.

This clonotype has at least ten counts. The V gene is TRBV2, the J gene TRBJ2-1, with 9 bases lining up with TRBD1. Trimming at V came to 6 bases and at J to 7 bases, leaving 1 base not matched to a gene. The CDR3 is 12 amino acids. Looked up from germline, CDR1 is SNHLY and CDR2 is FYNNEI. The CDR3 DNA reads TGTGCCAGCAGGGACAGGGGTAATGAGCAGTTCTTC. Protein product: CASRDRGNEQFF.

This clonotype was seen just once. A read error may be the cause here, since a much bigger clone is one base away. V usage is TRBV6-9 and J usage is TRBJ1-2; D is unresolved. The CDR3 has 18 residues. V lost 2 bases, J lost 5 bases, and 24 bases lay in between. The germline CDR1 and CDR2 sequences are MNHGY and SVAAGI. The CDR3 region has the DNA TGTGCCAGCAGTTATGGTCCGGCAGCCACAACCCCACCTTATGGCTACACCTTC. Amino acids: CASSYGPAATTPPYGYTF.

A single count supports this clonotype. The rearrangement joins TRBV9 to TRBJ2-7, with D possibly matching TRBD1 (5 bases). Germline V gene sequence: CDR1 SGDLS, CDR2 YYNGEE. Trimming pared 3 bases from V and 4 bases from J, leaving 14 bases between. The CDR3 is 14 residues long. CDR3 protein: CASSGPQGVYEQYF. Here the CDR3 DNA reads TGTGCCAGCAGCGGACCTCAGGGTGTGTACGAGCAGTACTTC.

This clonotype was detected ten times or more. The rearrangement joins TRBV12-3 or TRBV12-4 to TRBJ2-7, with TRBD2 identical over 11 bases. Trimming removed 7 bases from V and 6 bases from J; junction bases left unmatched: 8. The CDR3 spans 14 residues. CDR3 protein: CASTPLAGGVEQYF. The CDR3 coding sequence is TGTGCCAGCACCCCCCTAGCGGGAGGTGTCGAGCAGTACTTC.

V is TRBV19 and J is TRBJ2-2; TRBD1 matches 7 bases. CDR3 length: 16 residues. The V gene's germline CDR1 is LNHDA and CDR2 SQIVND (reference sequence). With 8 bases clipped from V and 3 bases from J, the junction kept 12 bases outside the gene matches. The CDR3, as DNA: TGTGCCAGTCACAAAGGTCCAGGGGGATACACCGGGGAGCTGTTTTTT. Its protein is CASHKGPGGYTGELFF.

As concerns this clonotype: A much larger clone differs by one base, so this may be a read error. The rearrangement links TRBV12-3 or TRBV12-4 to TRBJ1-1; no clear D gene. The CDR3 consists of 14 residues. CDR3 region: CASTLRSLKTEAFF. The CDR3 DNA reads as TGTGCCAGCACCCTGAGGAGTTTGAAAACTGAAGCTTTCTTT.

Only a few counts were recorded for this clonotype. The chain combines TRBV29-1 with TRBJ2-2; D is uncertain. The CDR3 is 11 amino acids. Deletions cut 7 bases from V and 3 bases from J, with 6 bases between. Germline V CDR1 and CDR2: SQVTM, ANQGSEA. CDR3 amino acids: CSASHTGELFF. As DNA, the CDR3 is TGCAGCGCGAGCCACACCGGGGAGCTGTTTTTT.

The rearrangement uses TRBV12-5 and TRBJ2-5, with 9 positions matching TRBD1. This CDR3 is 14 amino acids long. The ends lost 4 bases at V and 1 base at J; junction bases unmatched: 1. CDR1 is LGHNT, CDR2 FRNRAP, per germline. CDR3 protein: CASGSGQGQETQYF. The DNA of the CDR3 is TGTGCTAGTGGTTCGGGACAGGGCCAAGAGACCCAGTACTTC.